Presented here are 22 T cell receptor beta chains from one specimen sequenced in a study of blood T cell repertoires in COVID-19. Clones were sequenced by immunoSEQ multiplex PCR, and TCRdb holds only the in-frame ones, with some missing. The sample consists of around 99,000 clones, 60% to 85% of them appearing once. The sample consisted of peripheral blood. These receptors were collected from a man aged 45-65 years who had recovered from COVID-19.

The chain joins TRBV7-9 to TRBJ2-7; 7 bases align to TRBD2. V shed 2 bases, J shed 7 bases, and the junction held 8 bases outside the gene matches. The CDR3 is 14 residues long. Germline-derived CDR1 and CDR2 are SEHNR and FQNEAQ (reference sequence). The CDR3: CASSLSAGVGEQYF. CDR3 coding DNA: TGTGCCAGCAGCTTATCCGCGGGGGTCGGGGAGCAGTACTTC.

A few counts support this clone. CDR3 in amino acids: CASSSPGLAFSYEQYF. In DNA form, the CDR3 reads TGTGCCAGCAGCTCTCCGGGACTAGCGTTTTCCTACGAGCAGTACTTC. The genes are TRBV7-9 and TRBJ2-7, with 10 bases aligning to TRBD2. V lost 4 bases, J lost 1 base, and 7 bases stayed unmatched. CDR1 is SEHNR, CDR2 FQNEAQ, per germline (reference sequence). This CDR3 is built from 16 residues. Variable domain in full (rest from reference TRBV7-9 and TRBJ2-7): DTGVSQNPRHKITKRGQNVTFRCDPISEHNRLYWYRQTLGQGPEFLTYFQNEAQLEKSRLLSDRFSAERPKGSFSTLEIQRTEQGDSAMYLCASSSPGLAFSYEQYFGPGTRLTVT.

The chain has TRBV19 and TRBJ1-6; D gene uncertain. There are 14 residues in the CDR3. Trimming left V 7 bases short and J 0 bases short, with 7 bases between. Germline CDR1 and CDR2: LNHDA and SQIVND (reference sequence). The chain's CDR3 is CASKTNSYNSPLHF. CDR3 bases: TGTGCCAGTAAGACAAACTCCTATAATTCACCCCTCCACTTT. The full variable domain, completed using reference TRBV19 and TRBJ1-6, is DGGITQSPKYLFRKEGQNVTLSCEQNLNHDAMYWYRQDPGQGLRLIYYSQIVNDFQKGDIAEGYSVSREKKESFPLTVTSAQKNPTAFYLCASKTNSYNSPLHFGNGTRLTVT.

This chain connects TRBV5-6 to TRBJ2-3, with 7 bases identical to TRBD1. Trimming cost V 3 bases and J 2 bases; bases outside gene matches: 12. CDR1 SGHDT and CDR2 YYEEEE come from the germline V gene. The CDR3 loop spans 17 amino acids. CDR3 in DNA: TGTGCCAGCAGCTGGCCGGGACCAGGGGGAGCCACAGATACGCAGTATTTT. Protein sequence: CASSWPGPGGATDTQYF. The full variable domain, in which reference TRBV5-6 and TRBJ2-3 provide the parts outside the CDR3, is DAGVTQSPTHLIKTRGQQVTLRCSPKSGHDTVSWYQQALGQGPQFIFQYYEEEERQRGNFPDRFSGHQFPNYSSELNVNALLLGDSALYLCASSWPGPGGATDTQYFGPGTRLTVL.

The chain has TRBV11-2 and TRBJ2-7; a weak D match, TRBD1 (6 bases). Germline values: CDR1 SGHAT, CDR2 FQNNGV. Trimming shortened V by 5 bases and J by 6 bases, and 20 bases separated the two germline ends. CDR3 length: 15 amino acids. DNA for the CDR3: TGTGCCAGCAGCCCTTCCGGGACATCCCCTCGCGAGCAGTACTTC. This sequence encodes CASSPSGTSPREQYF. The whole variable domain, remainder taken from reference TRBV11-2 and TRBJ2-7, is EAGVAQSPRYKIIEKRQSVAFWCNPISGHATLYWYQQILGQGPKLLIQFQNNGVVDDSQLPKDRFSAERLKGVDSTLKIQPAKLEDSAVYLCASSPSGTSPREQYFGPGTRLTVT.

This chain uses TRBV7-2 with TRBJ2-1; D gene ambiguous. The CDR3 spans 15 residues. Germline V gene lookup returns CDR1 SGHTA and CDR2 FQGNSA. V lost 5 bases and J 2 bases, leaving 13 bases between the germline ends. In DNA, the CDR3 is TGTGCCAGCAGCGCCCACAGACCCCCCTACAATGAGCAGTTCTTC. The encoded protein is CASSAHRPPYNEQFF.

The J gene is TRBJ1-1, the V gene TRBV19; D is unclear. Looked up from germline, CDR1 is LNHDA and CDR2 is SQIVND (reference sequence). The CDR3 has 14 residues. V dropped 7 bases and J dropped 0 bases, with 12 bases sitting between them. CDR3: CASKVEAMNTEAFF. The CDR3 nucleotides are TGTGCCAGTAAGGTGGAAGCGATGAACACTGAAGCTTTCTTT.

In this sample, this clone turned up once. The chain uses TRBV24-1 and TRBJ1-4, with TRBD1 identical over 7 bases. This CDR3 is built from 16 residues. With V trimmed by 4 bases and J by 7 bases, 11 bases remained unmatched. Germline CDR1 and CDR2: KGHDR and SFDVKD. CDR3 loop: CATSDATGDSIEKLFF. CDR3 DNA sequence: TGTGCCACCAGTGACGCTACAGGGGATTCTATTGAAAAACTGTTTTTT.

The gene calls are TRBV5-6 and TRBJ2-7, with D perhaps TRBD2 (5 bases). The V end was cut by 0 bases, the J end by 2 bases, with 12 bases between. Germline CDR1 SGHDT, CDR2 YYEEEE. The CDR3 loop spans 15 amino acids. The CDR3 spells CASSLVANRPYEQYF. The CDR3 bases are TGTGCCAGCAGCTTGGTAGCGAACCGACCCTACGAGCAGTACTTC.

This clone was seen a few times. For the CDR3, the DNA is TGTGCCAGCAGTGCCAGCGGGGGGTCGGAGCAGTTCTTC. Its protein is CASSASGGSEQFF. This chain connects TRBV2 to TRBJ2-1, with TRBD2 matching over 9 bases. The CDR3 loop spans 13 amino acids. Germline CDR1 SNHLY, CDR2 FYNNEI. V lost 4 bases, J lost 10 bases, and 5 bases stayed unmatched.

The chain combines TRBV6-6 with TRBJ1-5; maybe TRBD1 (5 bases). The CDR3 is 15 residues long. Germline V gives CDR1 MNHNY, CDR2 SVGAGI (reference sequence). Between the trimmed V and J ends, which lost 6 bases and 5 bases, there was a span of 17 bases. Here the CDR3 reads CASRDSIRVDQPQHF. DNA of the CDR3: TGTGCCAGCAGAGACAGCATCCGGGTAGATCAGCCCCAGCATTTT.

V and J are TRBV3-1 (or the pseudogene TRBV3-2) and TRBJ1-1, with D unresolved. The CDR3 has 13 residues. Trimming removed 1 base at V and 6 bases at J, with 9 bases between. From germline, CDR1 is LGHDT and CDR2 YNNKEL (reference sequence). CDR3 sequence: CASSQARGSEAFF. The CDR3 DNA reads TGTGCCAGCAGCCAAGCCCGGGGTTCTGAAGCTTTCTTT.

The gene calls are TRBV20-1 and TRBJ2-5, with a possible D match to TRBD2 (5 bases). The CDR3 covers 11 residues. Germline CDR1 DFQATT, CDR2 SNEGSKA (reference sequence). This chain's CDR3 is CSAGNKETQYF. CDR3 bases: TGCAGCGCCGGGAATAAAGAGACCCAGTACTTC.

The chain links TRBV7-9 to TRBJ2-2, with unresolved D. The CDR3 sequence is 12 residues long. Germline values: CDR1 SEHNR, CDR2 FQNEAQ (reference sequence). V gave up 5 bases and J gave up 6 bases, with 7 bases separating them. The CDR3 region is CASSPGPGELFF. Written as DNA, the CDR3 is TGTGCCAGCAGCCCAGGCCCCGGGGAGCTGTTTTTT. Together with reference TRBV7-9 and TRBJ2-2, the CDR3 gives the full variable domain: DTGVSQNPRHKITKRGQNVTFRCDPISEHNRLYWYRQTLGQGPEFLTYFQNEAQLEKSRLLSDRFSAERPKGSFSTLEIQRTEQGDSAMYLCASSPGPGELFFGEGSRLTVL.

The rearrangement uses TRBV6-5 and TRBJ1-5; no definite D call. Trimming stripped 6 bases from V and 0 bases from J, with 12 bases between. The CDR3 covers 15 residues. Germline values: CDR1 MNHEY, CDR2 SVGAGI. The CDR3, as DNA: TGTGCCAGCAGGAACAGCTTCAATAGCAATCAGCCCCAGCATTTT. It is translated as CASRNSFNSNQPQHF.

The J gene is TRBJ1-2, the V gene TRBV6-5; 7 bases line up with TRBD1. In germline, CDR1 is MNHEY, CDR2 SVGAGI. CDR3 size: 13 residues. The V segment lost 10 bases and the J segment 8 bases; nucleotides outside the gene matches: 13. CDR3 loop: CATLTGKGGGYTF. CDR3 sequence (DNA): TGTGCCACATTGACAGGGAAAGGAGGAGGCTACACCTTC.

CDR3 sequence (DNA): TGTGCCTGGAGTGCTACAGGGGGCAGTGGAAATCAGCCCCAGCATTTT. Translated: CAWSATGGSGNQPQHF. The chain recombines TRBV30 with TRBJ1-5; 9 bases are a match to TRBD1. This CDR3 has 16 amino acids. The germline gives CDR1 GTSNPN, CDR2 SVGIG (reference sequence). V gave up 1 base and J gave up 4 bases; unmatched junction bases: 8.

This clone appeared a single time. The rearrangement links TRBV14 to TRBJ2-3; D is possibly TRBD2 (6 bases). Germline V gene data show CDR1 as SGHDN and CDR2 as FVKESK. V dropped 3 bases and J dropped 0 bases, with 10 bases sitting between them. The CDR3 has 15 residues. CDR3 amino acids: CASSQTRWSTDTQYF. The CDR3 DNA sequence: TGTGCCAGCAGCCAGACTAGGTGGAGCACAGATACGCAGTATTTT.

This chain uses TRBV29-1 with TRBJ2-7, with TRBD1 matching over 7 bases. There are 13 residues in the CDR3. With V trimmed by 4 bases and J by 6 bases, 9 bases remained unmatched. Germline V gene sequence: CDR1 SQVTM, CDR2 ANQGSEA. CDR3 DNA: TGCAGCGTTGCGGGACAGCGCCTCGCCGAGCAGTACTTC. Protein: CSVAGQRLAEQYF.

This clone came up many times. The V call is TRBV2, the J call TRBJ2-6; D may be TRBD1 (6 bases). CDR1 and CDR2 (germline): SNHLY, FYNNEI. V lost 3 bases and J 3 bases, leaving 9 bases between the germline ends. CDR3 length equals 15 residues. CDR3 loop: CASSETGYGANVLTF. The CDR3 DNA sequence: TGTGCCAGCAGTGAGACAGGTTATGGGGCCAACGTCCTGACTTTC.

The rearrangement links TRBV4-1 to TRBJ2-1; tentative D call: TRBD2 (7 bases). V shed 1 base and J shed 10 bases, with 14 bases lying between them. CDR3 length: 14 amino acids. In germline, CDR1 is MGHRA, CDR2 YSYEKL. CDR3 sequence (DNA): TGCGCCAGCAGCCAAGTGGGGGGGCCTTGGGAGCAGTTCTTC. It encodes CASSQVGGPWEQFF.

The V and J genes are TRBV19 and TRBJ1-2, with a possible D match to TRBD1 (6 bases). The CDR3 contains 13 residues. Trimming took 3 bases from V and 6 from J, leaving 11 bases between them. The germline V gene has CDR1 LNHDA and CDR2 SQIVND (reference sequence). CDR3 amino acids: CASSIRAGDGYTF. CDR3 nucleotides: TGTGCCAGTAGTATTAGGGCAGGGGATGGCTACACCTTC.